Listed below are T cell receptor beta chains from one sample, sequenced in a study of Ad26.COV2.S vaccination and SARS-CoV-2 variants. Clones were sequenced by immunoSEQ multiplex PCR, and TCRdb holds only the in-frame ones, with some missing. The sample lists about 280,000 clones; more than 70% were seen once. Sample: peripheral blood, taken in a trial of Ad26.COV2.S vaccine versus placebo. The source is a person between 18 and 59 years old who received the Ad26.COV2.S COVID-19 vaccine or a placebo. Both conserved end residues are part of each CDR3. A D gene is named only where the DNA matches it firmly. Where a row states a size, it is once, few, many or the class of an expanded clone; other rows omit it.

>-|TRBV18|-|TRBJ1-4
CASSPRENEKLFF
TGTGCCAGCTCACCACGGGAAAATGAAAAACTGTTTTTT
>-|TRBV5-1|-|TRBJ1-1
CASSLASRSRGTEAFF
TGCGCCAGCAGCTTGGCCTCTCGCTCCCGGGGGACTGAAGCTTTCTTT
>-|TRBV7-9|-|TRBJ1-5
CASSSSGTNQPQHF
TGTGCCAGCAGCTCGTCGGGGACCAATCAGCCCCAGCATTTT
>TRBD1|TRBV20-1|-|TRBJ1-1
CSASQTGVLAEAFF
TGCAGTGCTAGTCAGACAGGGGTATTGGCTGAAGCTTTCTTT
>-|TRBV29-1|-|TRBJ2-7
CSADDSSSYEQYF
TGCAGCGCCGACGACTCCTCCTCCTACGAGCAGTACTTC
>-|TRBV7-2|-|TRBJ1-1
CASSPRGDLNTEAFF
TGTGCCAGCAGCCCGCGTGGAGACCTGAACACTGAAGCTTTCTTT
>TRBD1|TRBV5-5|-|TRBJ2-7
CASSWTGTSYEQYF
TGTGCCAGCAGCTGGACAGGTACCTCCTACGAGCAGTACTTC
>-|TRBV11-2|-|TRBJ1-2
CASSPRPTNYGYTF
TGTGCCAGCAGTCCAAGACCTACTAACTATGGCTACACCTTC
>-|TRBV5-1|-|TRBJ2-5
CASSLAGRQETQYF
TGCGCCAGCAGCTTGGCTGGGCGCCAAGAGACCCAGTACTTC
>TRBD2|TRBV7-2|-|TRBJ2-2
CASSSRAGWGTGELFF
TGTGCCAGCAGCTCCAGAGCGGGGTGGGGCACCGGGGAGCTGTTTTTT
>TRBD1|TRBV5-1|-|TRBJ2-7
CASSLKGAKLDPYEQYF
TGCGCCAGCAGCTTGAAGGGGGCTAAGTTAGATCCCTACGAGCAGTACTTC
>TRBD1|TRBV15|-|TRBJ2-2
CATSRGDRDTGELFF
TGTGCCACCAGCAGAGGGGACAGGGACACCGGGGAGCTGTTTTTT
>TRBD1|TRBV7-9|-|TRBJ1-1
CASSLARQGGTEAFF
TGTGCCAGCAGCTTAGCTCGACAGGGTGGGACTGAAGCTTTCTTT
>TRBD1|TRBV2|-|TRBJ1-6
CASSETGGNSPLHF
TGTGCCAGCAGTGAGACAGGGGGTAATTCACCCCTCCACTTT
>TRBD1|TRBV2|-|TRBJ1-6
CASLYRQGTRNSPLHF
TGTGCCAGCCTATATCGACAGGGAACCCGGAATTCACCCCTCCACTTT
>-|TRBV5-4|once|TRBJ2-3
CASSRSGPDTQYF
TGTGCCAGCAGCCGGAGCGGCCCAGATACGCAGTATTTT
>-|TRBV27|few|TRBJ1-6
CASRSWSYNSPLHF
TGTGCCAGCAGGTCCTGGTCCTATAATTCACCCCTCCACTTT
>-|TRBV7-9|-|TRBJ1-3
CASSLLGAGNTIYF
TGTGCCAGCAGCTTACTAGGCGCGGGAAACACCATATATTTT
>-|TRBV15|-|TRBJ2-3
CATSSWGRSGTDTQYF
TGTGCCACCAGCTCATGGGGGCGGTCAGGCACAGATACGCAGTATTTT
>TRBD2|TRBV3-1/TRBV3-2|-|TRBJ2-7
CASSRGGYSYEQYF
TGTGCCAGCAGCCGCGGGGGGTACAGCTACGAGCAGTACTTC
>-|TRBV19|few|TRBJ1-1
CASSITGGVEAFF
TGTGCCAGTAGTATCACGGGTGGCGTTGAAGCTTTCTTT
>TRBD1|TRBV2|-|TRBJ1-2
CASRGTAANYGYTF
TGTGCCAGCAGAGGGACAGCTGCTAACTATGGCTACACCTTC
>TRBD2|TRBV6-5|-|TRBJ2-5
CASSSSGGLQETQYF
TGTGCCAGCAGCTCAAGCGGGGGCCTCCAAGAGACCCAGTACTTC
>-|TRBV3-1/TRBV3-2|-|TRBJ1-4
CASTHRATNEKLFF
TGTGCCAGCACCCACAGGGCAACTAATGAAAAACTGTTTTTT
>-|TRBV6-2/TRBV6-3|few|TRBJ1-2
CASSPGHNYGYTF
TGTGCCAGCAGCCCGGGACACAACTATGGCTACACCTTC
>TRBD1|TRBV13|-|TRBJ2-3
CASSARQGSTDTQYF
TGTGCCAGCAGCGCGAGACAGGGTAGCACAGATACGCAGTATTTT
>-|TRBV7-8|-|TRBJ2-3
CASSLAPQGLDTQYF
TGTGCCAGCAGCTTAGCACCACAGGGATTGGATACGCAGTATTTT
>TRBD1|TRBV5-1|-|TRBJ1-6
CASSPGQDNSPLHF
TGCGCCAGCAGCCCCGGACAGGACAATTCACCCCTCCACTTT
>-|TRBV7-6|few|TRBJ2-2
CASSLRAENTGELFF
TGTGCCAGCAGCTTAAGGGCAGAGAACACCGGGGAGCTGTTTTTT
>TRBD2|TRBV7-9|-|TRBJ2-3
CASTPGLAGVDTQYF
TGTGCCAGTACTCCGGGACTAGCGGGTGTTGATACGCAGTATTTT
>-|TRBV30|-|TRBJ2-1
CAWSLNSLSEFF
TGTGCCTGGAGTTTGAATAGCCTCTCAGAGTTCTTC
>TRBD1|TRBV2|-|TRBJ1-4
CASSPSGQGNEKLFF
TGTGCCAGCAGTCCTTCGGGACAGGGTAATGAAAAACTGTTTTTT
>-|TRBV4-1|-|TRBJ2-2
CASSQDSTANTGELFF
TGCGCCAGCAGCCAGGACAGCACAGCGAACACCGGGGAGCTGTTTTTT
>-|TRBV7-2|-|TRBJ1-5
CASSPRGDQPQHF
TGTGCCAGCAGCCCGAGAGGTGATCAGCCCCAGCATTTT
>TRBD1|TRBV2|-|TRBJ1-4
CASQFPGQSTEKLFF
TGTGCCAGCCAGTTTCCGGGACAGTCAACGGAAAAACTGTTTTTT
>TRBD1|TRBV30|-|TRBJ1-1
CAWSVGTGGYAFF
TGTGCCTGGAGTGTAGGGACAGGGGGGTATGCTTTCTTT
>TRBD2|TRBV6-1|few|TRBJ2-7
CASSEARGASSGSRDEQYF
TGTGCCAGCAGTGAAGCGCGGGGGGCTAGTAGCGGGAGCCGGGACGAGCAGTACTTC
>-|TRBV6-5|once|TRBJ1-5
CATLEGGRTNQPQHF
TGTGCCACCTTGGAGGGAGGGCGGACCAATCAGCCCCAGCATTTT
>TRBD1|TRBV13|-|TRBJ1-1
CASSLRQGWKTEAFF
TGTGCCAGCAGCCTTAGACAGGGATGGAAAACTGAAGCTTTCTTT
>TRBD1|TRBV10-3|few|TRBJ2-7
CAISEGQGATEQYF
TGTGCCATCAGTGAAGGTCAGGGGGCAACCGAGCAGTACTTC
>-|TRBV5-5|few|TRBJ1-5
CASSLDANQPQHF
TGTGCCAGCAGCTTGGACGCCAATCAGCCCCAGCATTTT
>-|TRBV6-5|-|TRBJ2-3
CASSYSGRGPDTQYF
TGTGCCAGCAGTTACTCGGGCCGGGGCCCAGATACGCAGTATTTT
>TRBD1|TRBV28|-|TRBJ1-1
CASRTSRTGEAFF
TGTGCCAGCAGGACGTCGCGGACAGGAGAAGCTTTCTTT
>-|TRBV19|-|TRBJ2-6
CASTGPISGANVLTF
TGTGCCAGTACGGGTCCAATCTCTGGGGCCAACGTCCTGACTTTC
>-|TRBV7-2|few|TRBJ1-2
CASSFVPRGGTVYGYTF
TGTGCCAGCAGCTTCGTGCCTCGCGGGGGGACGGTCTATGGCTACACCTTC
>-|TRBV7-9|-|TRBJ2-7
CASSPGAGNYEQYF
TGTGCCAGCAGCCCAGGGGCCGGTAACTACGAGCAGTACTTC
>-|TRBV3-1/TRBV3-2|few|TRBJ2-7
CASSQSGHLYEQYF
TGTGCCAGCAGCCAGAGCGGTCACCTCTACGAGCAGTACTTC
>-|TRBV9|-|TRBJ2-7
CASSPSGGKSYEQYF
TGTGCCAGCAGCCCCTCTGGGGGAAAATCCTACGAGCAGTACTTC